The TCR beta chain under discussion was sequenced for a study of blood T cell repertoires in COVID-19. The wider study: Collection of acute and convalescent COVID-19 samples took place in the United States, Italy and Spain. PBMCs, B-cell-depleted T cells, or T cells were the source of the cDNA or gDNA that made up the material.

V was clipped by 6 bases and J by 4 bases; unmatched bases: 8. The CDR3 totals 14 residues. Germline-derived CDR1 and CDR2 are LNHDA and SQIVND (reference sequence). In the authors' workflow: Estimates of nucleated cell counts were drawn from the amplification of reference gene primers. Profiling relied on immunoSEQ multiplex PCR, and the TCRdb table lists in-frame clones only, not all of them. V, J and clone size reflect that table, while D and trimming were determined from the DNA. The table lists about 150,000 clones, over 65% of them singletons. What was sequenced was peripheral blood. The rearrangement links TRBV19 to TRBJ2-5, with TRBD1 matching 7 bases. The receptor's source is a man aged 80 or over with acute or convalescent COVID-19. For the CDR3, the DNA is TGTGCCAGTAGGGGAAGACAGGGTCGAGAGACCCAGTACTTC. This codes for CASRGRQGRETQYF.